This entry lists 10 T cell receptor beta chains sequenced from one sample in a study of OX40 agonist ivuxolimab in advanced cancers. Repertoires were generated with immunoSEQ multiplex PCR, while TCRdb's copy carries only in-frame clones and drops some. The table has roughly 72,000 clones, roughly 89% seen once. The material was CD4+ or CD8+ T cells sorted from blood, obtained in a trial of the OX40 agonist ivuxolimab. Receptor source: an adult with an advanced solid tumor such as melanoma, head and neck, liver or kidney cancer.

The V call is TRBV5-1, the J call TRBJ2-3, with D tentatively TRBD1 (6 bases). In germline, CDR1 is SGHRS, CDR2 YFSETQ. This CDR3 is built from 13 residues. V lost 4 bases and J 5 bases, leaving 11 bases between the germline ends. The CDR3 nucleotides are TGCGCCAGCAGCGTGCAGGGGCAAGATACGCAGTATTTT. Amino acids: CASSVQGQDTQYF.

The V gene is TRBV5-1, the J gene TRBJ2-2; D gene unclear. The length of the CDR3 is 13 residues. With 4 bases removed from V and 3 bases from J, the gap between germline ends came to 7 bases. Germline values: CDR1 SGHRS, CDR2 YFSETQ. The DNA of the CDR3 is TGCGCCAGCAGCATCGGACACACCGGGGAGCTGTTTTTT. Amino acids: CASSIGHTGELFF.

The rearrangement joins TRBV5-4 to TRBJ2-3; 13 bases map to TRBD2. This CDR3 comprises 16 residues. Trimming took 1 base from V and 5 from J; bases not matched to a gene: 4. Per germline, CDR1 SGHNT and CDR2 YYREEE (reference sequence). CDR3 amino acids: CASSLTSGGAGDTQYF. CDR3 DNA sequence: TGTGCCAGCAGCTTGACTAGCGGGGGGGCCGGAGATACGCAGTATTTT. Full variable domain (rest looked up from reference TRBV5-4 and TRBJ2-3): ETGVTQSPTHLIKTRGQQVTLRCSSQSGHNTVSWYQQALGQGPQFIFQYYREEENGRGNFPPRFSGLQFPNYSSELNVNALELDDSALYLCASSLTSGGAGDTQYFGPGTRLTVL.

The rearrangement links TRBV25-1 to TRBJ1-2; D is undetermined. Trimming shortened V by 0 bases and J by 1 base, and 3 bases separated the two germline ends. The CDR3 is 13 residues long. The germline CDR1 and CDR2 sequences are MGHDK and SYGVNS. In DNA form, the CDR3 reads TGTGCCAGCAGTGAATACAGTAACTATGGCTACACCTTC. The encoded protein is CASSEYSNYGYTF.

This chain uses TRBV9 with TRBJ1-5; D is undetermined. This CDR3 contains 13 residues. The ends were cut back, 4 bases at V and 4 bases at J, with 9 bases in the middle. Germline CDR1 SGDLS, CDR2 YYNGEE. DNA of the CDR3: TGTGCCAGCAGCCCATTCCCGAATCAGCCCCAGCATTTT. Amino acid sequence: CASSPFPNQPQHF.

This clone was detected once. The gene calls are TRBV7-2 and TRBJ2-5; 11 bases are shared with TRBD2. The junction had 2 bases not matched to a gene; V was cut back by 0 bases and J by 2 bases. CDR3 size: 16 residues. Germline CDR1 and CDR2: SGHTA and FQGNSA. In nucleotides, the CDR3 is TGTGCCAGCAGCTTAGCGGCTAGCGGGGGGCAAGAGACCCAGTACTTC. Its translation: CASSLAASGGQETQYF.

This sequence joins TRBV10-3 and TRBJ1-1; 7 bases fit TRBD1. This CDR3 region has 15 residues. Germline V gene data show CDR1 as ENHRY and CDR2 as SYGVKD. Trimming cost V 4 bases and J 4 bases; bases outside gene matches: 9. CDR3 protein: CAISVLTGAGTEAFF. Written as DNA, the CDR3 is TGTGCCATCAGTGTTCTAACAGGGGCCGGCACTGAAGCTTTCTTT.

This clone was recorded only once. V usage is TRBV5-1 and J usage is TRBJ2-3; D is unclear. Trimming shortened V by 4 bases and J by 4 bases, and 16 bases separated the two germline ends. The CDR3 loop spans 15 amino acids. Germline V CDR1 and CDR2: SGHRS, YFSETQ. The CDR3 DNA reads as TGCGCCAGCAGCCCCCCCTCCGCAGGTCCAGATACGCAGTATTTT. This encodes CASSPPSAGPDTQYF. Together with reference TRBV5-1 and TRBJ2-3, the CDR3 gives the full variable domain: KAGVTQTPRYLIKTRGQQVTLSCSPISGHRSVSWYQQTPGQGLQFLFEYFSETQRNKGNFPGRFSGRQFSNSRSEMNVSTLELGDSALYLCASSPPSAGPDTQYFGPGTRLTVL.

The genes are TRBV4-2 and TRBJ2-7, with 7 bases lining up with TRBD1. Germline CDR1 LGHNA, CDR2 YNFKEQ. V lost 3 bases, J lost 4 bases, and 3 bases stayed unmatched. The CDR3 covers 13 residues. The CDR3 is CASSQQTGYEQYF. The CDR3 nucleotides read TGTGCCAGCAGCCAGCAGACAGGGTACGAGCAGTACTTC.

This clone has a single count. CDR3 residues: CASSLYQTGGLTEAFF. As DNA, the CDR3 is TGTGCCAGCAGCTTATATCAGACAGGGGGATTGACTGAAGCTTTCTTT. The rearrangement joins TRBV5-5 to TRBJ1-1; 9 nucleotides agree with TRBD1. J lost 5 bases, V lost 2 bases, and 10 bases had no gene match. The CDR3 has 16 residues. Germline CDR1 and CDR2: SGHKS and YYEKEE (reference sequence). Together with reference TRBV5-5 and TRBJ1-1, the CDR3 gives the full variable domain: DAGVTQSPTHLIKTRGQQVTLRCSPISGHKSVSWYQQVLGQGPQFIFQYYEKEERGRGNFPDRFSARQFPNYSSELNVNALLLGDSALYLCASSLYQTGGLTEAFFGQGTRLTVV.